One sample yielded the 5 T cell receptor beta chains listed below, sequenced in a study of T cells in women clearing cervical HPV infection. Profiling relied on immunoSEQ multiplex PCR, and the TCRdb table lists in-frame clones only, not all of them. The sample includes some 24,000 clones. Material: blood buffy coat. These receptors were taken from a woman between 18 and 75 years old with a cervical HPV16 infection that either progressed to CIN3+ or cleared (not recorded which).

With regard to this clone: The read ends 3 residues shy of where the CDR3 ends; the end is completed using the germline J gene. This rearrangement joins TRBV6-4 to TRBJ2-7, with a weak D call TRBD2 (6 bases). Per the germline V gene, CDR1 is MRHNA and CDR2 is SNTAGT. V was shortened by 0 bases and J by 1 base, with 13 bases between the two germline ends. This CDR3 spans 16 amino acids. Here the CDR3 reads CASSDSVQRASYEQYF. The CDR3 DNA, read in part, is TGTGCCAGCAGTGACTCGGTCCAGCGGGCTTCCTACGAG.

As regards this clone: Coverage ceases 3 residues before the CDR3 finishes, and the germline J gene fills in the end. This chain connects TRBV10-3 to TRBJ2-3; TRBD2 matches 7 bases. From germline, CDR1 is ENHRY and CDR2 SYGVKD. V dropped 11 bases and J dropped 3; count of bases not matched to a gene: 11. The CDR3 runs to 14 residues. Incomplete CDR3 DNA: TGTGCCGTTCACAGCGGGGTAGTGACAGATACG. Amino acids: CAVHSGVVTDT. The full CDR3 is CAVHSGVVTDTQYF.

Comment on this clone: From the germline J gene comes the end of the CDR3, since the read stops 3 residues before it. This rearrangement joins TRBV7-9 to TRBJ1-1, with 8 nucleotides matching TRBD1. Germline V lookup: CDR1 SEHNR, CDR2 FQNEAQ (reference sequence). Losses at the gene ends were 5 bases for V and 5 bases for J; bases not matched to a gene: 10. The CDR3 has 15 amino acids. CDR3 residues: CASSLSGQGRTEAFF. The CDR3 DNA, read in part, is TGTGCCAGCAGCCTCTCCGGACAGGGTAGAACTGAA.

As for this clone: The read ends 3 residues before the CDR3 terminus; that terminus is restored from the germline J gene. The rearrangement uses TRBV4-1 and TRBJ2-7; weak D call: TRBD2 (6 bases). The V end was cut by 0 bases, the J end by 3 bases, with 12 bases between. Germline-derived CDR1 and CDR2 are MGHRA and YSYEKL. The CDR3 has 15 amino acids. The sequenced part of the CDR3 DNA is TGCGCCAGCAGCCAAGACCCCCGGGGGTTCTACGAG. It yields the protein CASSQDPRGFYE. The complete CDR3 sequence is CASSQDPRGFYEQYF.

Details on this clone: The read ends 3 residues early relative to the CDR3; the germline J gene fills the gap. V usage is TRBV7-6 and J usage is TRBJ2-1; no reliable D call. V lost 5 bases to trimming and J lost 3 bases, with 5 bases between them. This CDR3 is 12 amino acids long. The germline CDR1 and CDR2 sequences are SGHVS and FNYEAQ. The CDR3 spells CASSPFYNEQFF. The CDR3 bases that were read are TGTGCCAGCAGCCCCTTCTACAATGAG.